One and the same sample provided the 16 T cell receptor beta chains below, sequenced in a study of read filtering for tumor transcriptome and immune sequencing. This library used roughly 370 ng RNA and molecular barcoded adaptors spanning alpha/delta and beta/gamma chains. TCRdb used MiXCR to reprocess the reads, holding one entry per CDR3 protein. The data contain about 62,000 distinct CDR3 sequences, roughly 19% of them singletons. Sequencing was performed on a population of CD138-negative cells sorted from bone marrow. Every receptor here comes from a donor aged 40 or over with multiple myeloma.

This clonotype was seen many times. The chain combines TRBV29-1 with TRBJ2-7; the D call may be TRBD1 or TRBD2 (5 bases each). V lost 3 bases to trimming and J lost 3 bases, with 21 bases between them. Germline-derived CDR1 and CDR2 are SQVTM and ANQGSEA. The CDR3 has 16 residues. Here the CDR3 reads CSVEEVEGIGGYEQYF. The CDR3 bases are TGCAGCGTTGAGGAGGTAGAGGGGATAGGAGGCTACGAGCAGTACTTC.

This clonotype was picked up many times. The J gene is TRBJ2-5, the V gene TRBV24-1, with 8 bases that match TRBD2. Germline V gene sequence: CDR1 KGHDR, CDR2 SFDVKD. Trimming at V came to 4 bases and at J to 4 bases, leaving 10 bases not matched to a gene. The CDR3 is made up of 16 amino acids. In nucleotides, the CDR3 is TGTGCCACCAGTGACCCACCTCAAGCGGGGGCAGAGACCCAGTACTTC. Translating gives CATSDPPQAGAETQYF.

The sample holds many counts of this clonotype. The rearrangement links TRBV7-9 to TRBJ2-1; 7 bases match TRBD1. V shed 5 bases and J 4 bases; nucleotides not matched to a gene: 11. The CDR3 extends over 16 amino acids. The germline V gene has CDR1 SEHNR and CDR2 FQNEAQ (reference sequence). The CDR3 spells CASSTNRGGIYNEQFF. The DNA for the CDR3 is TGTGCCAGCAGCACAAACAGGGGTGGAATTTACAATGAGCAGTTCTTC. The full variable domain, in which reference TRBV7-9 and TRBJ2-1 provide the parts outside the CDR3, is DTGVSQNPRHKITKRGQNVTFRCDPISEHNRLYWYRQTLGQGPEFLTYFQNEAQLEKSRLLSDRFSAERPKGSFSTLEIQRTEQGDSAMYLCASSTNRGGIYNEQFFGPGTRLTVL.

This clonotype was seen at least ten times. The chain couples TRBV5-5 to TRBJ2-1; D might be TRBD2 (6 bases). V was pared by 3 bases and J by 6 bases, with 13 bases between. The CDR3 extends over 14 amino acids. Germline loops: CDR1 SGHKS, CDR2 YYEKEE (reference sequence). CDR3 bases: TGTGCCAGCAGCTGGGGGACTTTCGGCAATGAGCAGTTCTTC. This gives the protein CASSWGTFGNEQFF.

The table lists this clonotype with many counts. The chain is built from TRBV7-9 and TRBJ2-5; D gene ambiguous. CDR1 is SEHNR, CDR2 FQNEAQ, per germline (reference sequence). V gave up 2 bases and J gave up 6 bases, with 7 bases separating them. The CDR3 totals 12 residues. The CDR3 region has the DNA TGTGCCAGCAGCTTAAAGAGGCAGACCCAGTACTTC. Translation: CASSLKRQTQYF.

Remarks on this clonotype: Since the CDR3 does not end with the conserved phenylalanine or tryptophan, this likely comes from a read error. This rearrangement joins TRBV20-1 to TRBJ2-1, with 12 nucleotides matching TRBD2. This CDR3 has 15 amino acids. Germline V gene lookup returns CDR1 DFQATT and CDR2 SNEGSKA (reference sequence). CDR3 sequence reads: CSATGLAGSHNEQFV. CDR3 bases: TGCAGTGCCACGGGACTAGCGGGCTCCCACAATGAGCAGTTCGTC.

In this sample, this clonotype turned up many times. The J gene is TRBJ2-7, the V gene TRBV10-3; maybe TRBD2 (5 bases). V gave up 7 bases and J gave up 2 bases, with 12 bases separating them. Per the germline V gene, CDR1 is ENHRY and CDR2 is SYGVKD. The CDR3 is made up of 13 amino acids. In nucleotides, the CDR3 is TGTGCCATCATCGAAGAGGGAACCTACGAGCAGTACTTC. Amino acid sequence: CAIIEEGTYEQYF.

This clonotype was observed at least ten times. V gene TRBV7-9 combines with J gene TRBJ2-2; 7 bases are shared with TRBD1. Unmatched junction bases numbered 6, after V lost 4 bases and J lost 4 bases. Germline V gene sequence: CDR1 SEHNR, CDR2 FQNEAQ (reference sequence). The CDR3 extends over 15 amino acids. CDR3 nucleotide sequence: TGTGCCAGCAGCTCGACAGGGAGAGTCACCGGGGAGCTGTTTTTT. It is translated as CASSSTGRVTGELFF.

About this clonotype itself: No conserved phenylalanine or tryptophan ends this CDR3, so it is likely a read error. The chain recombines TRBV28 with TRBJ1-1; weak D call: TRBD1 (5 bases). CDR3 size: 11 residues. Deletions cut 8 bases from V and 8 bases from J, with 12 bases between. Germline V gives CDR1 MDHEN, CDR2 SYDVKM. The CDR3 DNA reads as TGTGCCAGCGGTCCTAACAGGGAAGCTTTCCTT. Residues: CASGPNREAFL.

This clonotype was picked up a small number of times. For the CDR3, the DNA is TGTGCCACCAGCAACGGGGAATCCTACGAGCAGTACTTC. Its translation: CATSNGESYEQYF. The rearrangement joins TRBV15 to TRBJ2-7, with D maybe TRBD2 (5 bases). Per the germline V gene, CDR1 is LNHNV and CDR2 is YYDKDF (reference sequence). With 4 bases removed from V and 1 base from J, the gap between germline ends came to 8 bases. The CDR3 has 13 residues.

This clonotype was counted at least ten times. V and J are TRBV27 and TRBJ2-3, with D unclear. This CDR3 is 12 amino acids long. V was trimmed by 6 bases and J by 0 bases, leaving 4 bases between them. The germline gives CDR1 MNHEY, CDR2 SMNVEV (reference sequence). CDR3 in DNA: TGTGCCAGCAGGACTAGCACAGATACGCAGTATTTT. It encodes CASRTSTDTQYF.

Regarding this clonotype: Because it lacks the conserved phenylalanine or tryptophan at the end, this CDR3 is likely a read error. It is unclear where the CDR3 begins or ends on the DNA, so no DNA is shown, and the CDR3 is as TCRdb lists it. The CDR3 loop reads CASSLGLAGGPRI. The chain links TRBV13 to TRBJ2-7; the tabulated D call, TRBD2, remains unverified against the DNA. Germline assignment: CDR1 PRHDT and CDR2 FYEKMQ (reference sequence). The CDR3 is 13 amino acids in total, end residues counted.

This clonotype has ten or more counts. This chain links TRBV20-1 with TRBJ2-7; TRBD2 might be the D (6 bases). V was trimmed by 8 bases and J by 2 bases, leaving 19 bases between them. Germline assignment: CDR1 DFQATT and CDR2 SNEGSKA (reference sequence). CDR3 length: 14 amino acids. CDR3 bases: TGCAGTAGCCGCCCGGGACTGGTGACCTACGAGCAGTACTTC. This gives the protein CSSRPGLVTYEQYF.

There are many counts of this clonotype. The V call is TRBV20-1, the J call TRBJ1-2, with D unclear. This CDR3 is built from 12 residues. Germline V gene sequence: CDR1 DFQATT, CDR2 SNEGSKA (reference sequence). V shed 7 bases and J shed 4 bases, with 13 bases lying between them. CDR3 DNA sequence: TGCAGTGGAGAAGACAAAACCTATGGCTACACCTTC. This gives the protein CSGEDKTYGYTF.

Notes on this clonotype: Being one base from a much bigger clone, this may be a read error. V gene TRBV11-1 combines with J gene TRBJ2-2; D gene uncertain. Trimming cost V 2 bases and J 0 bases, with 7 bases left between them. The CDR3 is made up of 15 amino acids. Germline lookup yields CDR1 SGHAT and CDR2 FQDESV (reference sequence). The CDR3 DNA reads as TGTGCCAGCAGCTTATGGAATGCGAACACCGGGGAGCTGTTTTTT. Its protein is CASSLWNANTGELFF. The variable domain in full, with the rest retrieved from reference TRBV11-1 and TRBJ2-2, is EAEVAQSPRYKITEKSQAVAFWCDPISGHATLYWYRQILGQGPELLVQFQDESVVDDSQLPKDRFSAERLKGVDSTLKIQPAELGDSAMYLCASSLWNANTGELFFGEGSRLTVL.

With respect to this clonotype: A much larger clone lies one base from this, so it may be a read error. This chain joins TRBV27 and TRBJ2-3; the D is unclear. V shed 6 bases and J shed 8 bases, with 9 bases lying between them. The germline CDR1 and CDR2 sequences are MNHEY and SMNVEV (reference sequence). The CDR3 has 11 residues. The CDR3, as DNA: TGTGCCAGCAGCACCCCCGCTACGCAGTATTTT. Protein: CASSTPATQYF.